A single T cell receptor beta chain is shown here with its context. TCRdb's copy holds only in-frame clones and misses some; the assay was immunoSEQ multiplex PCR. The table lists about 160,000 clones, approximately 79% of them singletons. This sample is drawn from a study of blood T cell repertoires in COVID-19. Whole-study context: Acute and convalescent COVID-19 samples came from the United States, Italy and Spain.

The CDR3 sequence is 15 residues long. V lost 0 bases to trimming and J lost 2 bases, with 9 bases between them. CDR1 and CDR2 from the germline V gene are SGHNT and YYREEE (reference sequence). This TCR was recovered from an elderly woman with acute or convalescent COVID-19. Sequenced sample: peripheral blood. This sequence joins TRBV5-4 and TRBJ2-1, with D maybe TRBD2 (6 bases). Here the CDR3 reads CASSLGASAYNEQFF. CDR3 nucleotides: TGTGCCAGCAGCTTGGGGGCTAGCGCCTACAATGAGCAGTTCTTC.